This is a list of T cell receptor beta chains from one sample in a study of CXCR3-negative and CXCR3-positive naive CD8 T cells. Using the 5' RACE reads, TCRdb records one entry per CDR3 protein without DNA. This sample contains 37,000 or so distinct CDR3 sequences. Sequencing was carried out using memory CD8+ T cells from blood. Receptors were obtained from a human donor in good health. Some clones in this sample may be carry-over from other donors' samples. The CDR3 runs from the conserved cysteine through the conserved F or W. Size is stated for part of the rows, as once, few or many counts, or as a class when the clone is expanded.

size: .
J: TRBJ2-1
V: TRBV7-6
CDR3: CASSSSPSRLTYNEQFF

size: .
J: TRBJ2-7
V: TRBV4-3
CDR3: CASSHDTDSSYEQYF

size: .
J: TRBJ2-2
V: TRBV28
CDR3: CASSFPAPRELFF

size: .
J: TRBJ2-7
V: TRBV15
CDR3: CATSRDKGVTSYEQYF

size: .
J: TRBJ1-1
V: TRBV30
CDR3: CAWSPDAAEAFF

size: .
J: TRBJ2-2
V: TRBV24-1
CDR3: CATSDILAGDTGELFF

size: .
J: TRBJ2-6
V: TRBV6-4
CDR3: CASSDSVKGGPSGANVLTF

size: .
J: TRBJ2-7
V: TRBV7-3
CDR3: CASSSYHAEGYEQYF

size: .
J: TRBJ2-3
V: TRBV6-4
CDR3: CASSATGYPDTQYF

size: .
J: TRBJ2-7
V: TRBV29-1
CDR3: CSARGLKTGRIPSYEQYF

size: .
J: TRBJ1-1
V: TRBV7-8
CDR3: CASNDRGLNTEAFF

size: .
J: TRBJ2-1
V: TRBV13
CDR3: CASSLTREQFF

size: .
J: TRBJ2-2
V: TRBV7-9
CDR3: CASGFRREANTGELFF

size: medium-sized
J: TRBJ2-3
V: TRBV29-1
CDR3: CSVLVVDRFTDTQYF

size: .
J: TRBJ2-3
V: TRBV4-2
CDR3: CASSQDLLAGTPSTDTQYF

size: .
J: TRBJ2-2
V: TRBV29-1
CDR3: CSVEGPAQRGNTGELFF

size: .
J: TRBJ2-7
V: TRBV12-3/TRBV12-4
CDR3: CASSLVDHEQYF

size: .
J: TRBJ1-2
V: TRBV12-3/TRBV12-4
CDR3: CASSLPGQEIYGYTF

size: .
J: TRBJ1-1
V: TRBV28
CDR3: CASSFRGLLNTEAFF

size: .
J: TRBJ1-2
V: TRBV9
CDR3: CASSVSVSLRDSYTF

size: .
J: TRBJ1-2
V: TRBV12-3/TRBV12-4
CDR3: CASRDAGGYGYTF

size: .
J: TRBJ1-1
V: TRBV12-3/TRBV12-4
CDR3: CASAWPLGVEAFF

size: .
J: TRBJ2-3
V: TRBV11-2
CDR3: CASSLIGARTDTQYF

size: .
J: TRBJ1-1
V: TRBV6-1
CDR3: CASIDPLSTEAFF

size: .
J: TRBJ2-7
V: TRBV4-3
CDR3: CASSQDPTYEQYF

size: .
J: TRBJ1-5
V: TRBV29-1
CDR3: CSASGGSNQPQHF

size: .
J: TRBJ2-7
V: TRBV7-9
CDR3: CASSHTPGTPWQYF

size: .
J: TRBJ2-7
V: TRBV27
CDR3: CASSLSTVGLYEQYF

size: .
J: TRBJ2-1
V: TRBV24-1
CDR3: CATGRGQEQFF

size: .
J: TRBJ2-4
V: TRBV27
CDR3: CASSLPWEGMDIQYF

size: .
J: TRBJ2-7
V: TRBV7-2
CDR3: CASSSWTGESSYEQYF

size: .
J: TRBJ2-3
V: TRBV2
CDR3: CASTRDSSLNTQYF

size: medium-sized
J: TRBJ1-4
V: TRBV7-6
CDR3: CASSLWGTNEKLFF

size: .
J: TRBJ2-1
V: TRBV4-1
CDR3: CASSQDSREQFF

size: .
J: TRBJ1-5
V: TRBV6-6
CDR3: CASSPRHLPQHF

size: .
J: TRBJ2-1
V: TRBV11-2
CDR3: CASSLGPGSRINEQFF

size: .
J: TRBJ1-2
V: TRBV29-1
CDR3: CSVDEGIDYTF

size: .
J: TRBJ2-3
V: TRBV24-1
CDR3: CATSDPGQADTQYF

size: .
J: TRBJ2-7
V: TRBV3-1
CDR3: CASSHLSTGAIEQYF

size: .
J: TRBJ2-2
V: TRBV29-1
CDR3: CSVRVLDTGELFF

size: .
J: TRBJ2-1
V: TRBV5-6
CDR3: CASSPGLAGVSSYNEQFF

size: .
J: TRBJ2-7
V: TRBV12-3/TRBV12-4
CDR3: CASTESGQSYEQYF

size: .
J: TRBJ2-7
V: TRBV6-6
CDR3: CASSWDRVGIQYEQYF

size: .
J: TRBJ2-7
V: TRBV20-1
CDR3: CSADLWSSGARRGDEQYF

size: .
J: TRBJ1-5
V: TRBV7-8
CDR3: CASSPGDSNQPQHF

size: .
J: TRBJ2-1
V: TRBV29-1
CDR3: CSVERPNEQFF

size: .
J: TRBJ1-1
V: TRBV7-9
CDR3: CASSLVLGINTEAFF

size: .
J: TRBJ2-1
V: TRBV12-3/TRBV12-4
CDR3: CASSLRNEQFF